Listed below are T cell receptor beta chains from one sample, sequenced in a study of cytomegalovirus exposure and HLA in healthy donors. Using immunoSEQ multiplex PCR, the repertoire was profiled, and TCRdb retains in-frame clones only, with some absent. The sample includes 150,000 or so clones, 60% to 80% of them seen just once. The sequenced sample consisted of PBMCs. Every receptor here comes from a woman aged 40 to 49 in good health and CMV-seronegative. The CDR3 runs from the conserved cysteine through the conserved F or W. D genes are given only for firm matches. Part of the rows lack a size; the others show once, few, many or a class for expanded clones.

j_call clone_size v_call d_call cdr3_length cdr3_nt cdr3_aa
TRBJ1-6 few TRBV2 TRBD1 13 TGTGCCAGCAGGGGGGCAGGGGGGAAAACCCTCCACTTT CASRGAGGKTLHF
TRBJ2-3 - TRBV15 - 17 TGTGCCACCAGCAGAGATAGGCCAGGGGGGCCCACAGATACGCAGTATTTT CATSRDRPGGPTDTQYF
TRBJ2-7 few TRBV6-4 TRBD1 15 TGTGCCAGCAGTGAGGGACAGGGTAGCTCCTACGAGCAGTACTTC CASSEGQGSSYEQYF
TRBJ1-4 few TRBV10-1 - 12 TGCGCCAGCAGCGGAGATACACGGGTGAGGTTTTTT CASSGDTRVRFF
TRBJ2-7 - TRBV5-1 TRBD2 16 TGCGCCAGCCGGGGGGATACACAGACCCCCTCCTACGAGCAGTACTTC CASRGDTQTPSYEQYF
TRBJ2-1 - TRBV30 - 13 TGTGCCTGGCGGGGGAACCTTTACAATGAGCAGTTCTTC CAWRGNLYNEQFF
TRBJ2-1 - TRBV11-3 TRBD2 15 TGTGCCAGCAGCTCCGCCGGGGGGGCGGTCAGTGAGCAGTTCTTC CASSSAGGAVSEQFF
TRBJ1-1 - TRBV28 - 14 TGTGCCAGCAGTTTCCGACAGAGGAACACTGAAGCTTTCTTT CASSFRQRNTEAFF
TRBJ1-2 - TRBV5-1 - 20 TGCGCCAGCAGCTTGGAGGGTGTCCGGGGAGCCGCAATTTCTAACTATGGCTACACCTTC CASSLEGVRGAAISNYGYTF
TRBJ2-3 - TRBV9 TRBD1 17 TGTGCCAGCAGCACCCCCGGACAGGCAGCGGGCACAGATACGCAGTATTTT CASSTPGQAAGTDTQYF
TRBJ2-1 - TRBV10-3 TRBD2 13 TGTGCCATCAGTGGGAAACCCGGGACTAGGTTGTTCTTC CAISGKPGTRLFF
TRBJ2-1 - TRBV9 TRBD1 16 TGTGCCAGCAGCGTACGGCCGCAGGGGGCGCGCGATGAGCAGTTCTTC CASSVRPQGARDEQFF
TRBJ2-1 - TRBV12-1 - 16 TGTGCCAGCAGCGCATTCCGAGCTACCTGCTACAATGAGCAGTTCTTC CASSAFRATCYNEQFF
TRBJ2-3 - TRBV5-6 - 13 TGTGCCAGCAGCCTTCAGGTTGCAGATACGCAGTATTTT CASSLQVADTQYF
TRBJ2-7 - TRBV7-2 TRBD1 15 TGTGCCAGCAGCTTGGGACAGCCTATCTCCTACGAGCAGTACTTC CASSLGQPISYEQYF
TRBJ2-2 - TRBV7-3 - 16 TGTGCCAGCAGCTTAAATCGGGGGTGGAACACCGGGGAGCTGTTTTTT CASSLNRGWNTGELFF
TRBJ2-3 - TRBV27 - 15 TGTGCCAGCAGTCAAAGGGTCCGGGGGTCAGATACGCAGTATTTT CASSQRVRGSDTQYF
TRBJ1-5 - TRBV7-3 - 13 TGTGCCAGCAGCGTACAGGTGGGGCAGCCCCAGCATTTT CASSVQVGQPQHF